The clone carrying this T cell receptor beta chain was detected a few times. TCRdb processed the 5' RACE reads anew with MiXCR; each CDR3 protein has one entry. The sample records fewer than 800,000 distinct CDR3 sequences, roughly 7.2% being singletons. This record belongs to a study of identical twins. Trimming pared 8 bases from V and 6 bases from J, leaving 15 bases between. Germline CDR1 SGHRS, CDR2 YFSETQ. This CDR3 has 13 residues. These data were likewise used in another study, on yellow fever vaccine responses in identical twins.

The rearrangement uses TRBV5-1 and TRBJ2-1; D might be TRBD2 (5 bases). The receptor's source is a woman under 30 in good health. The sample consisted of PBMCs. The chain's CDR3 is CASSRERINEQFF. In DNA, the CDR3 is TGCGCCAGTTCCCGTGAGCGGATCAATGAGCAGTTCTTC.